Listed below are T cell receptor beta chains from one sample, sequenced in a study of blood T cell repertoires in COVID-19. Profiled with immunoSEQ multiplex PCR; TCRdb holds only in-frame clones, not every one. The sample has approximately 96,000 clones; approximately 91% are singletons. What was sequenced was peripheral blood. These receptors were taken from a woman of 80 years or more with acute or convalescent COVID-19. Both conserved end residues are part of each CDR3. D genes are given only for firm matches. Part of the rows lack a size; the others show once, few, many or a class for expanded clones.

v_gene: TRBV7-2; abundance: -; d_gene: TRBD1; j_gene: TRBJ1-2; CDR3nt: TGTGCCAGCAGCTTAGATAGGGACAGGAATCCCTATGGCTACACCTTC; CDR3aa: CASSLDRDRNPYGYTF
v_gene: TRBV11-3; abundance: few; d_gene: -; j_gene: TRBJ1-1; CDR3nt: TGTGCCAGCAGCTTGGGAGGAGGGAACACTGAAGCTTTCTTT; CDR3aa: CASSLGGGNTEAFF
v_gene: TRBV21-1; abundance: -; d_gene: -; j_gene: TRBJ1-3; CDR3nt: TGTGCCAGCAGCAAAAAGTTTGGACAGGCCTCTTCCTCTGGAAACACCATATATTTT; CDR3aa: CASSKKFGQASSSGNTIYF
v_gene: TRBV18; abundance: -; d_gene: TRBD1; j_gene: TRBJ1-6; CDR3nt: TGTGCCAGCTCAACGGACAGGGCTCACAGCTCCTATAATTCACCCCTCCACTTT; CDR3aa: CASSTDRAHSSYNSPLHF
v_gene: TRBV5-1; abundance: -; d_gene: TRBD2; j_gene: TRBJ2-5; CDR3nt: TGCGCCAGCAGCCCCGGGGGGAGCCGGGAGACCCAGTACTTC; CDR3aa: CASSPGGSRETQYF
v_gene: TRBV14; abundance: once; d_gene: TRBD1; j_gene: TRBJ2-7; CDR3nt: TGTGCCAGCAGCCAAGTAGCAGGACAGGGGGCCTACGAGCAGTACTTC; CDR3aa: CASSQVAGQGAYEQYF
v_gene: TRBV7-9; abundance: -; d_gene: TRBD1; j_gene: TRBJ1-2; CDR3nt: TGTGCCAGCAGCCCACAGGGGACCTATGGCTACACCTTC; CDR3aa: CASSPQGTYGYTF
v_gene: TRBV28; abundance: -; d_gene: TRBD1; j_gene: TRBJ2-7; CDR3nt: TGTGCCAGCCGGACAGGGGCGACCTACGAGCAGTACTTC; CDR3aa: CASRTGATYEQYF
v_gene: TRBV6-1; abundance: few; d_gene: TRBD2; j_gene: TRBJ2-7; CDR3nt: TGTGCCAGCAGTGATCTAGCGGGGCAAGGCGAGCAGTACTTC; CDR3aa: CASSDLAGQGEQYF
v_gene: TRBV18; abundance: -; d_gene: -; j_gene: TRBJ2-7; CDR3nt: TGTGCCAGCTCACCACCGTCAGGCTACGAGCAGTACTTC; CDR3aa: CASSPPSGYEQYF
v_gene: TRBV6-2/TRBV6-3; abundance: -; d_gene: -; j_gene: TRBJ1-2; CDR3nt: TGTGCCAGCAGTCTCGCCAGGGACTATGGCTACACCTTC; CDR3aa: CASSLARDYGYTF
v_gene: TRBV5-1; abundance: -; d_gene: -; j_gene: TRBJ1-1; CDR3nt: TGCGCCAGCAGCCAGCCCGGGGGATATGAAGCTTTCTTT; CDR3aa: CASSQPGGYEAFF
v_gene: TRBV2; abundance: -; d_gene: -; j_gene: TRBJ2-7; CDR3nt: TGTGCCAGCAGCCCAGGGGCGTGGCACGAGCAGTACTTC; CDR3aa: CASSPGAWHEQYF
v_gene: TRBV18; abundance: -; d_gene: TRBD1; j_gene: TRBJ1-6; CDR3nt: TGTGCCAGCTCACCGTCGACAGGGTCGGATTCACCCCTCCACTTT; CDR3aa: CASSPSTGSDSPLHF
v_gene: TRBV15; abundance: -; d_gene: TRBD1; j_gene: TRBJ1-5; CDR3nt: TGTGCCACCAGCAGATTCGGGACAGGGGATAATCAGCCCCAGCATTTT; CDR3aa: CATSRFGTGDNQPQHF
v_gene: TRBV19; abundance: -; d_gene: -; j_gene: TRBJ2-5; CDR3nt: TGTGCCAGTAGTAGTAGGCCGGGGAGATGGGAGACCCAGTACTTC; CDR3aa: CASSSRPGRWETQYF
v_gene: TRBV2; abundance: -; d_gene: TRBD1; j_gene: TRBJ1-2; CDR3nt: TGTGCCAGCAGTGAACCCATACAGGGGGTAGGGTATGGCTACACCTTC; CDR3aa: CASSEPIQGVGYGYTF
v_gene: TRBV28; abundance: -; d_gene: -; j_gene: TRBJ1-5; CDR3nt: TGTGCCAGCAGCACAAGTTATCAGCCCCAGCATTTT; CDR3aa: CASSTSYQPQHF
v_gene: TRBV4-2; abundance: -; d_gene: TRBD2; j_gene: TRBJ2-1; CDR3nt: TGTGCCAGCAGCCCGTCTAGCGGGAGTAACGGTGAGCAGTTCTTC; CDR3aa: CASSPSSGSNGEQFF
v_gene: TRBV27; abundance: -; d_gene: -; j_gene: TRBJ1-6; CDR3nt: TGTGCCAGCAGGGGGACGGGGGGAGATTCACCCCTCCACTTT; CDR3aa: CASRGTGGDSPLHF
v_gene: TRBV2; abundance: -; d_gene: TRBD1; j_gene: TRBJ1-5; CDR3nt: TGTGCCAGCAGCGCCGGACAGGGGATTCGCAATCAGCCCCAGCATTTT; CDR3aa: CASSAGQGIRNQPQHF
v_gene: TRBV21-1; abundance: once; d_gene: -; j_gene: TRBJ2-7; CDR3nt: TGTGCCAGCAGCAAAATTTACAGGTCCTACGAGCAGTACTTC; CDR3aa: CASSKIYRSYEQYF
v_gene: TRBV9; abundance: -; d_gene: TRBD1; j_gene: TRBJ1-2; CDR3nt: TGTGCCAGCAGCGCCACTACAGGGGGCTTTGGCTACACCTTC; CDR3aa: CASSATTGGFGYTF
v_gene: TRBV28; abundance: -; d_gene: -; j_gene: TRBJ1-4; CDR3nt: TGTGCCAGCAGTTTAACCGGACAGTCAACTAATGAAAAACTGTTTTTT; CDR3aa: CASSLTGQSTNEKLFF
v_gene: TRBV7-9; abundance: -; d_gene: TRBD1; j_gene: TRBJ2-7; CDR3nt: TGTGCCAGCAGCCCACAGGGGCCGGTCTACGAGCAGTACTTC; CDR3aa: CASSPQGPVYEQYF
v_gene: TRBV12-3/TRBV12-4; abundance: -; d_gene: -; j_gene: TRBJ1-3; CDR3nt: TGTGCCAGCAGTATCCTATCTGGAAACACCATATATTTT; CDR3aa: CASSILSGNTIYF
v_gene: TRBV27; abundance: -; d_gene: TRBD1; j_gene: TRBJ1-6; CDR3nt: TGTGCCAGCAGTGAATACAGGGGTTCGGGGGATTCACCCCTCCACTTT; CDR3aa: CASSEYRGSGDSPLHF
v_gene: TRBV5-1; abundance: -; d_gene: -; j_gene: TRBJ2-1; CDR3nt: TGCGCCAGCAGCTTGCTCGGGACTCTCAGCTCCTACAATGAGCAGTTCTTC; CDR3aa: CASSLLGTLSSYNEQFF
v_gene: TRBV5-8; abundance: -; d_gene: -; j_gene: TRBJ1-2; CDR3nt: TGTGCCAGCAACAGGGACACGGACTATGGCTACACCTTC; CDR3aa: CASNRDTDYGYTF
v_gene: TRBV27; abundance: -; d_gene: -; j_gene: TRBJ1-4; CDR3nt: TGTGCCAGCAGTTTATGGGGAACAGGCCATGAAAAACTGTTTTTT; CDR3aa: CASSLWGTGHEKLFF
v_gene: TRBV4-1; abundance: -; d_gene: -; j_gene: TRBJ1-5; CDR3nt: TGCGCCAGCAGCCAAGACAAATTCTTTCTGATCCCAGAGCCCCAGCATTTT; CDR3aa: CASSQDKFFLIPEPQHF
v_gene: TRBV9; abundance: -; d_gene: -; j_gene: TRBJ1-3; CDR3nt: TGTGCCAGCAGCGTATCTGGGAGGGAATCTGGAAACACCATATATTTT; CDR3aa: CASSVSGRESGNTIYF